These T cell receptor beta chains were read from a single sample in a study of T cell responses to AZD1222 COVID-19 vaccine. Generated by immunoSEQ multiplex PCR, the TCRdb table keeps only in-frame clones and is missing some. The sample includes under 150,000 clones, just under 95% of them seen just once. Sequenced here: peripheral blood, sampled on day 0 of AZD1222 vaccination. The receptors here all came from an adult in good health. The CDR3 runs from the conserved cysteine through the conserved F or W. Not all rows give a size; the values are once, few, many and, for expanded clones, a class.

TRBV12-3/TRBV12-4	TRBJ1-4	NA	CASSLERKRFF
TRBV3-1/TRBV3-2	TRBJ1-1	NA	CASSQDGEAEAFF
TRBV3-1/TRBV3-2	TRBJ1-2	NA	CASRSAGYGYTF
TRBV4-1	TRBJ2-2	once	CASSLITGELFF
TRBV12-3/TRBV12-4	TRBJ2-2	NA	CASGEGDTGELFF
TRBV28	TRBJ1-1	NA	CASTLDWNTEAFF
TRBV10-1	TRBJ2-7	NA	CASSEFRDGYEQYF
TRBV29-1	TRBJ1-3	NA	CSVADLSSGNTIYF
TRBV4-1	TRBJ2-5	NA	CASSQMGGETQYF
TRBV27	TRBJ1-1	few	CASSLLGNTEAFF
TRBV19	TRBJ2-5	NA	CASSIYLESGRMETQYF
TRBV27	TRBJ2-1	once	CASSLIGGDEQFF
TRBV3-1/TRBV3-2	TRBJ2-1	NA	CASSQLAGAVRNEQFF
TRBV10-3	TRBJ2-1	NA	CAISDPYNEQFF
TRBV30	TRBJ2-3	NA	CAWSVRGGTQYF
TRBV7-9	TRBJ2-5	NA	CASSLTPRLGGRETQYF
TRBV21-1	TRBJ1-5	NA	CASLKAPRVSTVNQPQHF
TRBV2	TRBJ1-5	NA	CASSDGRNSNQPQHF
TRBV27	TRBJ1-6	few	CASSFYGQGAKSPLHF
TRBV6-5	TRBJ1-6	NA	CASSGDSENSPLHF
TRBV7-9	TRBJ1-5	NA	CASSLAGQAHQPQHF
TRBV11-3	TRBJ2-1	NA	CASSHSGRGGDEQFF
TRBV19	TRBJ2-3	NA	CASRGRATSDTQYF
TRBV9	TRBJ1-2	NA	CASSELTAGYTF
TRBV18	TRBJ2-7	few	CASSPREAEFHEQYF
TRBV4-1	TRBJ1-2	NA	CASSQGRTGAYGYTF
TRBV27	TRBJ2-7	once	CASSSMGYEQYF
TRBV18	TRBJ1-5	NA	CASSPPGQRGQPQHF
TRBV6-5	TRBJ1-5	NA	CASRTASFNQPQHF
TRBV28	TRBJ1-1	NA	CASSPQWVPQGAEAFF
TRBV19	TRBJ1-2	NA	CASSVGLSGYTF
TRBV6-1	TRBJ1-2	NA	CASSEEWSGDYGYTF
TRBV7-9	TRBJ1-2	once	CASSLGTASYGYTF
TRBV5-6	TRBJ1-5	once	CASSSLGQHNQPQHF
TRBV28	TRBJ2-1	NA	CATQFSSGYYNEQFF
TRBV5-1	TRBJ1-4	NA	CASSTGIPEKLFF
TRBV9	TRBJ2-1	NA	CASSVGGGVYNEQFF
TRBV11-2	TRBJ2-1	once	CASSLDLGWRAHPANEQFF
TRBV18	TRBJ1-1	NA	CASSPLAHSLNTEAFF
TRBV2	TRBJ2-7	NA	CASSVFPPEQYF
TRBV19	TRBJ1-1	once	CASSIWAEAFF
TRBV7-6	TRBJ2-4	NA	CASSLATSGRAKNIQYF
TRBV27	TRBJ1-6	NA	CASSLGQGLNSPLHF
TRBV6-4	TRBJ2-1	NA	CASSERVGAYGQFF
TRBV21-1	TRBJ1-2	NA	CASRRGEDGYTF
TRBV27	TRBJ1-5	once	CASSSPREKNQPQHF
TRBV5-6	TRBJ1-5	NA	CASSQGGGTPNQPQHF
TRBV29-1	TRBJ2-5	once	CSVGRGGETQYF
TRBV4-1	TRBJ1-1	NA	CASSHYTEAFF
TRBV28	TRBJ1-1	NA	CASRSTGDSEAFF
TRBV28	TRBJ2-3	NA	CASRSADTQYF
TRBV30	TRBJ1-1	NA	CAGTGGGLAFF
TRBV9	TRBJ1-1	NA	CASSVSAGSGEAFF
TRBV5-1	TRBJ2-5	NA	CASSPEVGIQETQYF
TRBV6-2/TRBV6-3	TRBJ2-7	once	CASSYRGQGAPYEQYF
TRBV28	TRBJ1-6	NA	CASSPDRVFPSSSPLHF
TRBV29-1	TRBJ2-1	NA	CSVAWVGVPNEQFF
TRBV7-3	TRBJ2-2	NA	CASSFDVTGELFF